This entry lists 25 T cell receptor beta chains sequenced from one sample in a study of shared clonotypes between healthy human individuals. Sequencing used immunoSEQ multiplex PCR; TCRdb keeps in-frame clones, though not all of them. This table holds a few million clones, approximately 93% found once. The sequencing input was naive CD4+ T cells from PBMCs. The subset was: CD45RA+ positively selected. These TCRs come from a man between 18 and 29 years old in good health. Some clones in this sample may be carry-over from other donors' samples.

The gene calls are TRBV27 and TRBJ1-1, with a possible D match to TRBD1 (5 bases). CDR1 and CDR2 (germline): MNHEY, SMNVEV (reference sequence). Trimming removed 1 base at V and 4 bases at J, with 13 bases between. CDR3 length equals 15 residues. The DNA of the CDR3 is TGTGCCAGCAGTTTATGGGGGTCACGGCTCACTGAAGCTTTCTTT. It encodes CASSLWGSRLTEAFF.

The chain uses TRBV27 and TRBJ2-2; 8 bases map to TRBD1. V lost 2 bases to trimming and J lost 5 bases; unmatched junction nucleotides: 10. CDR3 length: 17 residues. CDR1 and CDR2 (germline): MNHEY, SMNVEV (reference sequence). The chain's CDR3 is CASSLDIRQGATGELFF. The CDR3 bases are TGTGCCAGCAGTTTAGATATCCGGCAGGGGGCGACCGGGGAGCTGTTTTTT.

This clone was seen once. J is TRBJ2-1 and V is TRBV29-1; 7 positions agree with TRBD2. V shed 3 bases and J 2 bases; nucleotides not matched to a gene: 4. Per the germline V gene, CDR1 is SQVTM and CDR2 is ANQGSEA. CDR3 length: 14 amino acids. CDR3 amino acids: CSVDASGPYNEQFF. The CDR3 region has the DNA TGCAGCGTTGATGCTAGCGGTCCCTACAATGAGCAGTTCTTC.

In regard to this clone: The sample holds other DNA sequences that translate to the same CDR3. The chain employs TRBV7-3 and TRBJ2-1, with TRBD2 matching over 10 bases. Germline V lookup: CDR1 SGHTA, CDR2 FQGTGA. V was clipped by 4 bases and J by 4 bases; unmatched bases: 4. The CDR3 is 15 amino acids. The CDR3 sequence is CASSSLAGVYNEQFF. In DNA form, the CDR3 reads TGTGCCAGCAGCTCTCTAGCGGGAGTTTACAATGAGCAGTTCTTC.

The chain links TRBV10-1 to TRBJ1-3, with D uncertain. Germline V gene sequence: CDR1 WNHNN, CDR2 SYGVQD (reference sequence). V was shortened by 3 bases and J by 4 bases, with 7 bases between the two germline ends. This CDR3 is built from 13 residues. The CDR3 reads CASSERPGNTIYF. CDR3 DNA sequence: TGCGCCAGCAGTGAAAGGCCCGGAAACACCATATATTTT.

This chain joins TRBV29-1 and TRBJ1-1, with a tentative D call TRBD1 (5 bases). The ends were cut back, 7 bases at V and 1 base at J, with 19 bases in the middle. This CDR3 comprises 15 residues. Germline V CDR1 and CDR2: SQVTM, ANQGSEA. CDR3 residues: CSAERVQGPNTEAFF. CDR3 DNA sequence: TGCAGCGCAGAAAGAGTCCAGGGACCGAACACTGAAGCTTTCTTT.

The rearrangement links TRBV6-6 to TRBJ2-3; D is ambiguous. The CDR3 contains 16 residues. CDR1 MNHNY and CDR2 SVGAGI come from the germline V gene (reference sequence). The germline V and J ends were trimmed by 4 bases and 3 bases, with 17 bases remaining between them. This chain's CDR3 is CASSSRLEGATDTQYF. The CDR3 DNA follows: TGTGCCAGCAGTTCCCGACTGGAAGGAGCTACAGATACGCAGTATTTT.

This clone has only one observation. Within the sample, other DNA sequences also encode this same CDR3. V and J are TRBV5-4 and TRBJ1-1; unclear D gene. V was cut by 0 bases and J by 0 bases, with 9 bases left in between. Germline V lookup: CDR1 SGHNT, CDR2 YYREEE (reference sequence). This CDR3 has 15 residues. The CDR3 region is CASSLGHALNTEAFF. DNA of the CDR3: TGTGCCAGCAGCTTGGGGCACGCCTTGAACACTGAAGCTTTCTTT.

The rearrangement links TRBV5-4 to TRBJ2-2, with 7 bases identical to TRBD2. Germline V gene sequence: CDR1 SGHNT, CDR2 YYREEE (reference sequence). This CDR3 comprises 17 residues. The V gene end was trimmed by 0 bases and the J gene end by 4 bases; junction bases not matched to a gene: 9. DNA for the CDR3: TGTGCCAGCAGCTTGGATCGAGGGAGGGCCGCCACCGGGGAGCTGTTTTTT. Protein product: CASSLDRGRAATGELFF. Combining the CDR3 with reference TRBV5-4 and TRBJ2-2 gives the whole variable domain ETGVTQSPTHLIKTRGQQVTLRCSSQSGHNTVSWYQQALGQGPQFIFQYYREEENGRGNFPPRFSGLQFPNYSSELNVNALELDDSALYLCASSLDRGRAATGELFFGEGSRLTVL.

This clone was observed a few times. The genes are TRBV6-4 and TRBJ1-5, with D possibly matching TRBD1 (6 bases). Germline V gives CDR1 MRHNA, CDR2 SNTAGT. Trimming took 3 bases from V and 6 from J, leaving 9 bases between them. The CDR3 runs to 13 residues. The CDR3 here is CASSEQGGQPQHF. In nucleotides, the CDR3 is TGTGCCAGCAGTGAACAGGGTGGTCAGCCCCAGCATTTT.

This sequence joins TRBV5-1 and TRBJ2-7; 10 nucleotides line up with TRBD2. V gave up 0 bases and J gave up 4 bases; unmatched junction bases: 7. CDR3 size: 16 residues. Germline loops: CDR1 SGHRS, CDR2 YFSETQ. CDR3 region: CASSLGVASGSYEQYF. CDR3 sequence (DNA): TGCGCCAGCAGCTTGGGAGTGGCTAGCGGGAGTTACGAGCAGTACTTC.

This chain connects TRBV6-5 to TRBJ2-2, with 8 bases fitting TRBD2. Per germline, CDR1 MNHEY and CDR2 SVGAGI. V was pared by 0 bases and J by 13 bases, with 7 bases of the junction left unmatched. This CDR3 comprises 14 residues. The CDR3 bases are TGTGCCAGCAGTTACTCCCGGCGGGAGGTGGGGCTGTTTTTT. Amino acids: CASSYSRREVGLFF.

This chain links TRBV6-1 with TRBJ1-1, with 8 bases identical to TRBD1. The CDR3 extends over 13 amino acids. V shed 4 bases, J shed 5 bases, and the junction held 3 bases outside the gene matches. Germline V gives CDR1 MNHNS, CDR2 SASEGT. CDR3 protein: CASSADRVTEAFF. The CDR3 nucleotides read TGTGCCAGCAGTGCGGACAGGGTGACTGAAGCTTTCTTT.

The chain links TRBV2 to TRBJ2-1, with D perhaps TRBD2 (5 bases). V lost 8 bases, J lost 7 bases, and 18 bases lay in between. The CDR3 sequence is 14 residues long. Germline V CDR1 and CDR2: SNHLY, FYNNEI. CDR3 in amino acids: CASDLLDFGNEQFF. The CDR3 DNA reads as TGTGCCAGCGACCTACTAGATTTCGGAAATGAGCAGTTCTTC.

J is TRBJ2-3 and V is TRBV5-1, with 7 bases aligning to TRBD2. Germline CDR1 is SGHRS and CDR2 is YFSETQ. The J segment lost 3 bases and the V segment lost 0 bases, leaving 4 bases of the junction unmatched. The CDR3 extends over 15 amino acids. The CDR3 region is CASSLVRESTDTQYF. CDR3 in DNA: TGCGCCAGCAGCTTGGTGCGGGAGTCGACAGATACGCAGTATTTT.

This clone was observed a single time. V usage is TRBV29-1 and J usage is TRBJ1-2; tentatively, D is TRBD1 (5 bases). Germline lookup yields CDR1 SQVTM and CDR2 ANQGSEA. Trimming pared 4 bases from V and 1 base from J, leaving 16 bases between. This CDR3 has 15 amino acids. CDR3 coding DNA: TGCAGCGTTGCCCACAGGATGGTCGATAACTATGGCTACACCTTC. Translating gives CSVAHRMVDNYGYTF.

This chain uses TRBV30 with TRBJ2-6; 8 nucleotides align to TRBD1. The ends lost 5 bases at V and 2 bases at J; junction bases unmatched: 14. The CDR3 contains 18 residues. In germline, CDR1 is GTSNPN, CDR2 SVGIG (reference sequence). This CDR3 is CAWYPFPTGAAGANVLTF. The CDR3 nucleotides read TGTGCCTGGTACCCGTTTCCGACAGGGGCGGCTGGGGCCAACGTCCTGACTTTC. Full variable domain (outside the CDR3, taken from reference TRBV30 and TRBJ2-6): SQTIHQWPATLVQPVGSPLSLECTVEGTSNPNLYWYRQAAGRGLQLLFYSVGIGQISSEVPQNLSASRPQDRQFILSSKKLLLSDSGFYLCAWYPFPTGAAGANVLTFGAGSRLTVL.

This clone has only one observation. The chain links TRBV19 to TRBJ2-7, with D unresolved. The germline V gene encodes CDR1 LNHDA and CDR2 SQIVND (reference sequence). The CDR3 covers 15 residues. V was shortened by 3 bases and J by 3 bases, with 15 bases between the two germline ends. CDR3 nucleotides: TGTGCCAGTAGTATCCGGGTTGAAGGGTACTACGAGCAGTACTTC. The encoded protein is CASSIRVEGYYEQYF.

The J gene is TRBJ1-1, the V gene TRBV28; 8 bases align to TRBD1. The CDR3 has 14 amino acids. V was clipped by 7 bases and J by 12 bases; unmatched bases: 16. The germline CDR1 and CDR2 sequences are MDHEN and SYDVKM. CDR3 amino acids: CASNPQTGGSGSFF. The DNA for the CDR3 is TGTGCCAGCAACCCTCAAACAGGGGGGTCCGGTTCTTTCTTT.

The CDR3 DNA sequence: TGTGCCAGCAGCTTAGTGAGCAGGGGAATCTCCTACAATGAGCAGTTCTTC. Protein: CASSLVSRGISYNEQFF. The chain uses TRBV7-2 and TRBJ2-1; D perhaps matches TRBD1 (6 bases). Germline assignment: CDR1 SGHTA and CDR2 FQGNSA. The CDR3 has 17 amino acids. Trimming shortened V by 1 base and J by 0 bases, and 13 bases separated the two germline ends. The full variable domain, completed using reference TRBV7-2 and TRBJ2-1, is GAGVSQSPSNKVTEKGKDVELRCDPISGHTALYWYRQSLGQGLEFLIYFQGNSAPDKSGLPSDRFSAERTGGSVSTLTIQRTQQEDSAVYLCASSLVSRGISYNEQFFGPGTRLTVL.

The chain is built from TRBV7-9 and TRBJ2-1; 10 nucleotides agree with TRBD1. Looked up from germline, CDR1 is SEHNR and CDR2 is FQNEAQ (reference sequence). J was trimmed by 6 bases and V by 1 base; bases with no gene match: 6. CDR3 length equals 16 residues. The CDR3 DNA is TGTGCCAGCAGCTTAGATCCGGGACAGGGGCTCAATGAGCAGTTCTTC. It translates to CASSLDPGQGLNEQFF.

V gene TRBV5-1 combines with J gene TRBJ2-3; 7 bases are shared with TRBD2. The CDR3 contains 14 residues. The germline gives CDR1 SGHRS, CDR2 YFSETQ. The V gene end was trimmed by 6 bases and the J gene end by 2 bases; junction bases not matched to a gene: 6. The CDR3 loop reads CASTLTSHTDTQYF. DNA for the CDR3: TGCGCCAGCACCCTGACTAGCCACACAGATACGCAGTATTTT.

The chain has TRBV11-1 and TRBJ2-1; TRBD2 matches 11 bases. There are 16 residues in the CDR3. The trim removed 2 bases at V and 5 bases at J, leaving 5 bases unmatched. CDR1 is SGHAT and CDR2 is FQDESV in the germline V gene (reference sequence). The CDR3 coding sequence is TGTGCCAGCAGCTTAATAGGGACTAGCGGAAACAATGAGCAGTTCTTC. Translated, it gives CASSLIGTSGNNEQFF. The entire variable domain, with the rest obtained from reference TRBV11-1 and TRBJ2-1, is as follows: EAEVAQSPRYKITEKSQAVAFWCDPISGHATLYWYRQILGQGPELLVQFQDESVVDDSQLPKDRFSAERLKGVDSTLKIQPAELGDSAMYLCASSLIGTSGNNEQFFGPGTRLTVL.

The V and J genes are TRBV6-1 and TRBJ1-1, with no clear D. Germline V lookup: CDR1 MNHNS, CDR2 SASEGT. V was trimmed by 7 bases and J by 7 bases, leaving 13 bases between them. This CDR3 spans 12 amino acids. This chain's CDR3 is CASTRSRFEAFF. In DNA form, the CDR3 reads TGTGCCAGCACCCGTTCTCGATTTGAAGCTTTCTTT.

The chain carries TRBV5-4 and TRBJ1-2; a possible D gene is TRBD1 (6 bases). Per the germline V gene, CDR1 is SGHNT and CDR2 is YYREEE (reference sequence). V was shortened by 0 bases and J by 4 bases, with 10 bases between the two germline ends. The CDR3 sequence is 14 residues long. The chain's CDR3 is CASSLGTGTYGYTF. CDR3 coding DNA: TGTGCCAGCAGCTTGGGTACAGGGACCTATGGCTACACCTTC.